The clone carrying this T cell receptor (beta chain) has ten or more counts. Its antigen is unidentified. Uncontrolled infections, other autoimmune diseases, pregnancy or lactation barred patients from enrollment. PBMCs originated in approximately 9.2 ml of fresh peripheral blood. As the template, RNA transcripts were used to amplify TCR beta CDR3 regions. HTBI primers were used in a first-round RT-PCR, which preceded a second-round multiplex PCR. One entry per CDR3 protein, called by TCRdb with MiXCR from the multiplex PCR reads. The sample contains 210,000 or so distinct CDR3 sequences, 25% to 30% of which appear only once. This record belongs to a study of Graves' ophthalmopathy and Graves' hyperthyroidism. CDR1 is MNHEY and CDR2 is SVGEGT in the germline V gene. With 7 bases removed from V and 4 bases from J, the gap between germline ends came to 8 bases. This CDR3 has 11 residues. Overall study results and limits: The 13-signature model separated ophthalmopathy from stable hyperthyroidism at around 88% sensitivity and 80% to 84% specificity. Forecasting of ophthalmopathy progression by the model achieved nearly 71% sensitivity and 72% to 85% specificity.

The TCR originated in a man aged 50 to 59 with Graves' ophthalmopathy. The chain carries TRBV6-2 or TRBV6-3 and TRBJ2-7; possible D gene TRBD1, 5 bases. What was sequenced was peripheral blood. The CDR3 coding sequence is TGTGCCAGCACCGACAGTTACGAGCAGTACTTC. Encoded protein: CASTDSYEQYF.